A single sample gave rise to the 22 T cell receptor beta chains below, sequenced in a study of T cells after yellow fever vaccination. In TCRdb, the 5' RACE reads were re-called with MiXCR into one record per CDR3 protein. The sample carries 450,000 to 550,000 distinct CDR3 sequences, over 15% recorded once. The sample consisted of PBMCs, taken 15 days after the yellow fever booster vaccination. The receptors here all came from a man younger than 45 who received the YFV17D yellow fever vaccine.

This clonotype was detected a few times. The chain links TRBV6-2 or TRBV6-3 to TRBJ2-3; 7 nucleotides line up with TRBD2. In germline, CDR1 is MNHEY, CDR2 SVGEGT. The CDR3 loop spans 14 amino acids. The V and J ends lost 7 bases and 1 base, in that order; junction bases with no gene match: 5. The CDR3 loop is CASNMAGGTDTQYF. CDR3 bases: TGTGCCAGCAACATGGCGGGAGGCACAGATACGCAGTATTTT.

With respect to this clonotype: One junction end does not reproduce the germline sequence, and a read error may be involved. The chain employs TRBV6-2 or TRBV6-3 and TRBJ2-2; D is uncertain. Germline CDR1 reads MNHEY; CDR2 reads SVGEGT. This CDR3 region has 13 residues. CDR3 protein: CTSTPPNTGELFF. CDR3 nucleotide sequence: TGTACCAGCACCCCCCCGAACACCGGGGAGCTGTTTTTT.

The rearrangement joins TRBV15 to TRBJ2-7, with D maybe TRBD1 (5 bases). This CDR3 contains 15 residues. Germline CDR1 is LNHNV and CDR2 is YYDKDF (reference sequence). V dropped 1 base and J dropped 2 bases, with 12 bases sitting between them. CDR3 amino acids: CATSRVDGQPYEQYF. CDR3 DNA sequence: TGTGCCACCAGCAGAGTTGATGGACAACCCTACGAGCAGTACTTC.

This clonotype was observed a few times. This rearrangement joins TRBV15 to TRBJ2-1, with 8 positions matching TRBD2. Per the germline V gene, CDR1 is LNHNV and CDR2 is YYDKDF (reference sequence). With V trimmed by 0 bases and J by 3 bases, 1 base remained unmatched. The CDR3 runs to 15 residues. The CDR3 reads CATSRDTSGYNEQFF. In DNA, the CDR3 is TGTGCCACCAGCAGAGATACTAGCGGCTACAATGAGCAGTTCTTC.

The chain combines TRBV7-6 with TRBJ2-3; no clear D. Germline V gene lookup returns CDR1 SGHVS and CDR2 FNYEAQ. The ends were cut back, 0 bases at V and 4 bases at J, with 5 bases in the middle. CDR3 length equals 13 residues. The CDR3 nucleotides are TGTGCCAGCAGCTTAGCGCAGGCAGATACGCAGTATTTT. Its protein is CASSLAQADTQYF.

The sample holds a few counts of this clonotype. This chain connects TRBV7-7 to TRBJ2-3, with TRBD2 matching 9 bases. After removal of 5 bases from V and 0 bases from J, the junction contained 3 bases not matched to a gene. The germline V gene has CDR1 SSHAT and CDR2 FNYEAQ (reference sequence). The CDR3 totals 15 residues. CDR3 region: CASSPGLASTDTQYF. The CDR3 DNA sequence: TGTGCCAGCAGCCCGGGACTAGCTAGCACAGATACGCAGTATTTT.

In this sample, this clonotype turned up a few times. The chain joins TRBV23-1 to TRBJ2-1; tentative D call: TRBD1 (6 bases). TRBV23-1 is an ORF, with its function uncertain. The CDR3 runs to 15 residues. Deletions cut 3 bases from V and 7 bases from J, with 16 bases between. As DNA, the CDR3 is TGCGCCAGCAGTCACTCAGGGGCCGAAATAAATGAGCAGTTCTTC. Protein sequence: CASSHSGAEINEQFF.

This clonotype was detected ten times or more. The chain combines TRBV20-1 with TRBJ1-5; 9 bases align to TRBD1. CDR3 length equals 13 residues. Germline V gene sequence: CDR1 DFQATT, CDR2 SNEGSKA (reference sequence). Trimming removed 3 bases from V and 4 bases from J; junction bases left unmatched: 1. The CDR3 DNA follows: TGCAGTGCTAGGACAGGGGGGAATCAGCCCCAGCATTTT. It is translated as CSARTGGNQPQHF.

In this sample, this clonotype turned up a few times. The chain employs TRBV7-2 and TRBJ2-7; D is possibly TRBD1 or TRBD2 (5 bases each). The length of the CDR3 is 16 residues. The germline gives CDR1 SGHTA, CDR2 FQGNSA. Trimming left V 1 base short and J 2 bases short, with 15 bases between. The CDR3 nucleotides read TGTGCCAGCAGCTTAGGGGGGAGACTACTAGCCTACGAGCAGTACTTC. Protein sequence: CASSLGGRLLAYEQYF.

The CDR3 DNA is TGCAGTGCTAGGTTAGAGACAGATACGCAGTATTTT. This codes for CSARLETDTQYF. The J gene is TRBJ2-3, the V gene TRBV20-1; no definite D call. The V end lost 3 bases, the J end lost 3 bases, and 7 bases lay between the germline ends. The CDR3 covers 12 residues. Looked up from germline, CDR1 is DFQATT and CDR2 is SNEGSKA (reference sequence).

A few counts support this clonotype. V is TRBV29-1 and J is TRBJ2-3; 8 bases match TRBD2. The CDR3 contains 13 residues. Germline V gene sequence: CDR1 SQVTM, CDR2 ANQGSEA. With 4 bases clipped from V and 6 bases from J, the junction kept 6 bases outside the gene matches. This chain's CDR3 is CSVVKAGADTQYF. The CDR3 nucleotides are TGCAGCGTTGTAAAAGCGGGAGCTGATACGCAGTATTTT.

The chain uses TRBV2 and TRBJ1-1; 9 bases fit TRBD1. This CDR3 region has 11 residues. Germline loops: CDR1 SNHLY, CDR2 FYNNEI. V lost 7 bases, J lost 11 bases, and 5 bases stayed unmatched. The CDR3: CASTPGQGAFF. CDR3 sequence (DNA): TGTGCCAGCACTCCTGGACAGGGGGCTTTCTTT. Using reference TRBV2 and TRBJ1-1 for the parts outside the CDR3, the full variable domain is EPEVTQTPSHQVTQMGQEVILRCVPISNHLYFYWYRQILGQKVEFLVSFYNNEISEKSEIFDDQFSVERPDGSNFTLKIRSTKLEDSAMYFCASTPGQGAFFGQGTRLTVV.

The chain couples TRBV5-4 to TRBJ2-3, with D possibly called TRBD1 or TRBD2 (6 bases each). The V and J ends lost 0 bases and 3 bases respectively, with 14 bases between them. Germline CDR1 reads SGHNT; CDR2 reads YYREEE (reference sequence). This CDR3 is built from 16 residues. The CDR3 DNA reads as TGTGCCAGCAGCTTGGTCCGGGAGAGGGGGACAGATACGCAGTATTTT. This sequence encodes CASSLVRERGTDTQYF.

This chain joins TRBV7-2 and TRBJ2-7, with D perhaps being TRBD1 or TRBD2 (5 bases each). CDR1 and CDR2 from the germline V gene are SGHTA and FQGNSA. Trimming stripped 1 base from V and 2 bases from J, with 12 bases between. The CDR3 contains 15 residues. Here the CDR3 reads CASSLGGWDAYEQYF. As DNA, the CDR3 is TGTGCCAGCAGCTTAGGGGGGTGGGACGCCTACGAGCAGTACTTC.

This clonotype was observed a handful of times. This chain connects TRBV20-1 to TRBJ2-3; 8 bases are shared with TRBD2. CDR3 length: 14 residues. Germline CDR1 and CDR2: DFQATT and SNEGSKA (reference sequence). With 4 bases clipped from V and 3 bases from J, the junction kept 6 bases outside the gene matches. CDR3 sequence: CSATGTRDTDTQYF. CDR3 DNA: TGCAGTGCTACCGGGACTAGGGATACAGATACGCAGTATTTT.

The chain has TRBV24-1 and TRBJ2-1; D is perhaps TRBD2 (6 bases). Trimming took off 5 bases at V and 1 base at J, with 14 bases between the two ends. The CDR3 contains 16 residues. CDR1 and CDR2 (germline): KGHDR, SFDVKD. CDR3 in amino acids: CATSGWGEGSYNEQFF. The CDR3 bases are TGTGCCACCAGTGGTTGGGGGGAAGGGTCCTACAATGAGCAGTTCTTC.

In this sample, this clonotype turned up a few times. The chain recombines TRBV29-1 with TRBJ2-1, with TRBD1 matching over 7 bases. Germline lookup yields CDR1 SQVTM and CDR2 ANQGSEA. CDR3 length: 16 amino acids. The CDR3 protein is CIPRATGAPGCDEQFF. The CDR3 DNA is TGCATCCCAAGGGCTACAGGGGCCCCTGGGTGCGATGAGCAGTTCTTC.

This clonotype was seen a handful of times. J is TRBJ2-3 and V is TRBV7-3; the D gene could be TRBD1 or TRBD2 (6 bases each). Germline loops: CDR1 SGHTA, CDR2 FQGTGA. V lost 8 bases and J lost 2, with 23 bases in between. This CDR3 has 17 residues. The CDR3 DNA is TGTGCCAGCGCGAAAACCCGGGGGCGTAGCAACACAGATACGCAGTATTTT. Amino acids: CASAKTRGRSNTDTQYF. Using reference TRBV7-3 and TRBJ2-3 for the parts outside the CDR3, the full variable domain is GAGVSQTPSNKVTEKGKYVELRCDPISGHTALYWYRQSLGQGPEFLIYFQGTGAADDSGLPNDRFFAVRPEGSVSTLKIQRTERGDSAVYLCASAKTRGRSNTDTQYFGPGTRLTVL.

This clonotype was counted between two and nine times. V usage is TRBV27 and J usage is TRBJ2-5; 9 positions agree with TRBD1. Germline values: CDR1 MNHEY, CDR2 SMNVEV (reference sequence). J gave up 5 bases and V 0 bases, and 4 bases lay outside the gene matches. The length of the CDR3 is 15 residues. This CDR3 reads CASSLSDRGMETQYF. The CDR3 DNA follows: TGTGCCAGCAGTTTATCGGACAGGGGTATGGAGACCCAGTACTTC.

The sample holds a few counts of this clonotype. The chain combines TRBV7-8 with TRBJ2-7; no clear D gene. The CDR3 consists of 14 residues. CDR1 is SGHVS and CDR2 is FQNEAQ in the germline V gene. The ends were cut back, 4 bases at V and 2 bases at J, with 12 bases in the middle. CDR3 bases: TGTGCCAGCAGCTCTGTGTTGCCGCCCTACGAGCAGTACTTC. Translation gives CASSSVLPPYEQYF. The full variable domain, with the rest looked up from reference TRBV7-8 and TRBJ2-7, is GAGVSQSPRYKVAKRGQDVALRCDPISGHVSLFWYQQALGQGPEFLTYFQNEAQLDKSGLPSDRFFAERPEGSVSTLKIQRTQQEDSAVYLCASSSVLPPYEQYFGPGTRLTVT.

This clonotype was detected only a few times. The chain couples TRBV20-1 to TRBJ1-2; D gene unclear. Germline assignment: CDR1 DFQATT and CDR2 SNEGSKA (reference sequence). V dropped 0 bases and J dropped 2 bases, with 13 bases sitting between them. This CDR3 has 15 amino acids. The CDR3 region is CSARDLRAGNYGYTF. The CDR3 DNA is TGCAGTGCTAGAGACTTAAGGGCGGGGAACTATGGCTACACCTTC.

This clonotype was counted ten times or more. The chain is built from TRBV4-3 and TRBJ1-1, with TRBD1 matching over 7 bases. The CDR3 contains 15 residues. Germline trimming cut 5 bases from V and 9 bases from J; bases unmatched to any gene: 15. Looked up from germline, CDR1 is LGHNA and CDR2 is YSLEER. The CDR3 region has the DNA TGCGCCAGCAGCTTAGGAAGGGGGCCGGAGTCGAAAGCTTTCTTT. Amino acids: CASSLGRGPESKAFF.